Presented here are 32 T cell receptor beta chains from one specimen sequenced in a study of shared clonotypes between healthy human individuals. The repertoire was sequenced with immunoSEQ multiplex PCR; TCRdb's copy has only in-frame clones and lacks some. This table has roughly 1.4 million clones, 97% to 99% appearing once. Sequencing used naive CD4+ T cells sorted from blood. Subset noted: CD45RA+ positively selected. Receptors were obtained from a man under 40 in good health.

The V gene is TRBV18, the J gene TRBJ2-5, with unresolved D. Germline CDR1 and CDR2: KGHSH and LQKENI. The V end was cut by 3 bases, the J end by 4 bases, with 12 bases between. The CDR3 has 14 amino acids. The CDR3 bases are TGTGCCAGCTCACCTCTGGAGTCGGGAGAGACCCAGTACTTC. Residues: CASSPLESGETQYF.

Note on this clone: Other DNA sequences in this sample translate to the same CDR3. The chain carries TRBV19 and TRBJ1-5, with D unclear. The CDR3 length is 14 residues. Germline assignment: CDR1 LNHDA and CDR2 SQIVND (reference sequence). V was pared by 3 bases and J by 1 base, with 7 bases between. CDR3 bases: TGTGCCAGTAGTATTGCTGGGAGCAATCAGCCCCAGCATTTT. It codes for CASSIAGSNQPQHF.

The chain carries TRBV18 and TRBJ2-6, with unresolved D. Looked up from germline, CDR1 is KGHSH and CDR2 is LQKENI. The V end was cut by 1 base, the J end by 0 bases, with 4 bases between. The CDR3 is 15 amino acids. CDR3 nucleotides: TGTGCCAGCTCACCACGGCTCTCTGGGGCCAACGTCCTGACTTTC. Its translation is CASSPRLSGANVLTF.

The CDR3 DNA reads as TGTGCCAGCAGTTCGGATGGGTACAATGAGCAGTTCTTC. As protein: CASSSDGYNEQFF. This rearrangement joins TRBV28 to TRBJ2-1; D is undetermined. Looked up from germline, CDR1 is MDHEN and CDR2 is SYDVKM. Trimming removed 4 bases from V and 4 bases from J, with 8 bases in between. This CDR3 contains 13 residues.

The V call is TRBV30, the J call TRBJ1-2; D is perhaps TRBD1 (6 bases). The V gene's germline CDR1 is GTSNPN and CDR2 SVGIG (reference sequence). CDR3 length: 16 amino acids. V was trimmed by 4 bases and J by 0 bases, leaving 18 bases between them. DNA for the CDR3: TGTGCCTGGAACAGGGACCGAATGATTACTAACTATGGCTACACCTTC. Protein: CAWNRDRMITNYGYTF.

The chain has TRBV9 and TRBJ2-2, with D perhaps TRBD1 or TRBD2 (5 bases each). CDR1 is SGDLS and CDR2 is YYNGEE in the germline V gene. The V and J ends lost 2 bases and 4 bases respectively, with 15 bases between them. The CDR3 runs 16 residues. For the CDR3, the DNA is TGTGCCAGCAGCGTTCTAGCAGGGATGGCCACCGGGGAGCTGTTTTTT. It specifies CASSVLAGMATGELFF.

CDR3 sequence reads: CASSGLTFKPYEQYF. The CDR3 DNA is TGTGCCAGCAGTGGCCTTACCTTTAAGCCCTACGAGCAGTACTTC. This chain uses TRBV6-1 with TRBJ2-7; D is undetermined. Looked up from germline, CDR1 is MNHNS and CDR2 is SASEGT. The V and J ends lost 4 bases and 2 bases respectively, with 15 bases between them. CDR3 length: 15 amino acids.

The chain recombines TRBV28 with TRBJ1-2; 9 bases are a match to TRBD1. The CDR3 has 17 amino acids. J gave up 2 bases and V 3 bases, and 10 bases lay outside the gene matches. From germline, CDR1 is MDHEN and CDR2 SYDVKM. The CDR3 reads CASSFVFRDRENYGYTF. The CDR3 DNA reads TGTGCCAGCAGTTTCGTTTTCCGGGACAGGGAGAACTATGGCTACACCTTC.

The chain is built from TRBV6-4 and TRBJ2-1; 8 bases are a match to TRBD2. The CDR3 runs 16 residues. V trimming: 0 bases; J trimming: 2 bases; junction bases outside the gene matches: 3. The germline V gene encodes CDR1 MRHNA and CDR2 SNTAGT. Written as DNA, the CDR3 is TGTGCCAGCAGTGACTCTAGCGGGATGCCCTACAATGAGCAGTTCTTC. Its translation is CASSDSSGMPYNEQFF.

V usage is TRBV10-1 and J usage is TRBJ2-5; D not certain. Germline CDR1 reads WNHNN; CDR2 reads SYGVQD (reference sequence). CDR3 length: 13 residues. Trimming pared 6 bases from V and 9 bases from J, leaving 17 bases between. Here the CDR3 reads CASSDRLPAAQYF. The CDR3 DNA is TGCGCCAGCAGCGACCGGCTACCGGCGGCCCAGTACTTC.

The count of this clone is one. This chain uses TRBV5-1 with TRBJ2-5; 7 positions agree with TRBD2. V lost 2 bases, J lost 5 bases, and 15 bases stayed unmatched. The CDR3 loop spans 17 amino acids. Germline assignment: CDR1 SGHRS and CDR2 YFSETQ. The CDR3: CASSFWTSRVLWETQYF. In nucleotides, the CDR3 is TGCGCCAGCAGCTTTTGGACTAGTAGGGTACTCTGGGAGACCCAGTACTTC.

This clone came up once. The genes are TRBV11-3 and TRBJ2-7; unclear D gene. Trimming removed 5 bases at V and 7 bases at J, with 15 bases between. CDR3 length equals 13 residues. CDR1 is SGHNT and CDR2 is YENEEA in the germline V gene. The CDR3 loop reads CASSVSKRREQYF. The CDR3 DNA sequence: TGTGCCAGCAGCGTCTCGAAAAGAAGAGAGCAGTACTTC.

The rearrangement joins TRBV27 to TRBJ2-1; D is ambiguous. The germline V gene has CDR1 MNHEY and CDR2 SMNVEV (reference sequence). Trimming cost V 2 bases and J 0 bases, with 11 bases left between them. The CDR3 has 16 amino acids. The CDR3 sequence is CASSLISKSSYNEQFF. In nucleotides, the CDR3 is TGTGCCAGCAGTTTAATCTCAAAGAGCTCCTACAATGAGCAGTTCTTC.

The V and J genes are TRBV5-4 and TRBJ2-3; 8 nucleotides agree with TRBD1. The V gene end was trimmed by 3 bases and the J gene end by 6 bases; junction bases not matched to a gene: 6. The CDR3 runs to 14 residues. Germline loops: CDR1 SGHNT, CDR2 YYREEE (reference sequence). The CDR3 nucleotides are TGTGCCAGCAGCTGGGAACAGGGGGAGGATACGCAGTATTTT. Translation gives CASSWEQGEDTQYF.

V gene TRBV27 combines with J gene TRBJ2-7, with 7 bases aligning to TRBD1. This CDR3 is built from 14 residues. Germline-derived CDR1 and CDR2 are MNHEY and SMNVEV (reference sequence). V was clipped by 7 bases and J by 5 bases; unmatched bases: 11. The CDR3 is CASKQGMLMNEQYF. CDR3 coding DNA: TGTGCCAGCAAACAGGGGATGTTAATGAACGAGCAGTACTTC.

V is TRBV7-2 and J is TRBJ1-1; the D is unclear. V lost 2 bases, J lost 8 bases, and 9 bases lay in between. Germline V gene data show CDR1 as SGHTA and CDR2 as FQGNSA. The CDR3 totals 12 residues. Here the CDR3 DNA reads TGTGCCAGCAGCTTATCGGTCTCGGAAGCTTTCTTT. Translated: CASSLSVSEAFF.

This clone has only one observation. V is TRBV5-1 and J is TRBJ2-7; D gene uncertain. CDR3 size: 12 residues. Germline loops: CDR1 SGHRS, CDR2 YFSETQ. The V and J ends lost 4 bases and 5 bases respectively, with 10 bases between them. In DNA form, the CDR3 reads TGCGCCAGCAGCGACCTCCACCACGAGCAGTACTTC. This gives the protein CASSDLHHEQYF.

The J gene is TRBJ1-2, the V gene TRBV5-1, with D unclear. The germline V gene has CDR1 SGHRS and CDR2 YFSETQ. V was shortened by 5 bases and J by 4 bases, with 12 bases between the two germline ends. This CDR3 spans 13 amino acids. CDR3 sequence (DNA): TGCGCCAGCAGTCCCGGACTGTCCTATGGCTACACCTTC. As protein: CASSPGLSYGYTF.

This chain connects TRBV4-2 to TRBJ2-2, with D possibly being TRBD2 (6 bases). V dropped 4 bases and J dropped 4 bases, with 13 bases sitting between them. Germline values: CDR1 LGHNA, CDR2 YNFKEQ. This CDR3 spans 15 amino acids. CDR3 in DNA: TGTGCCAGCAGCCCTGGGGGGATAGGCACCGGGGAGCTGTTTTTT. As protein: CASSPGGIGTGELFF.

The chain has TRBV5-1 and TRBJ2-7; 10 bases match TRBD2. CDR1 is SGHRS and CDR2 is YFSETQ in the germline V gene. The V segment lost 4 bases and the J segment 2 bases; nucleotides outside the gene matches: 3. The CDR3 runs to 14 residues. CDR3 bases: TGCGCCAGCAGCGTAGCGGGAGGTCCCTACGAGCAGTACTTC. Translation: CASSVAGGPYEQYF.

This sequence joins TRBV7-8 and TRBJ2-4, with D hard to call. The CDR3 is 17 amino acids. Germline V gene data show CDR1 as SGHVS and CDR2 as FQNEAQ. V dropped 7 bases and J dropped 1 base, with 20 bases sitting between them. The CDR3 sequence is CASIPGPSVFAKNIQYF. The CDR3 DNA reads TGTGCCAGCATCCCTGGTCCGTCTGTATTCGCCAAAAACATTCAGTACTTC.

The J gene is TRBJ2-3, the V gene TRBV5-1, with 8 bases identical to TRBD2. The CDR3 consists of 14 residues. The J segment lost 4 bases and the V segment lost 0 bases, leaving 1 base of the junction unmatched. Per the germline V gene, CDR1 is SGHRS and CDR2 is YFSETQ. CDR3 nucleotide sequence: TGCGCCAGCAGCTTGGGGACTAGCCCAGATACGCAGTATTTT. This codes for CASSLGTSPDTQYF.

J is TRBJ1-4 and V is TRBV29-1; possible D gene TRBD1, 6 bases. With 6 bases removed from V and 0 bases from J, the gap between germline ends came to 11 bases. Germline-derived CDR1 and CDR2 are SQVTM and ANQGSEA. The CDR3 loop spans 14 amino acids. DNA of the CDR3: TGCAGCGTCGCGGGACAATCAACTAATGAAAAACTGTTTTTT. Its translation: CSVAGQSTNEKLFF.

The genes are TRBV5-1 and TRBJ1-5, with D perhaps TRBD1 (6 bases). The CDR3 covers 15 residues. Trimming stripped 2 bases from V and 6 bases from J, with 15 bases between. Looked up from germline, CDR1 is SGHRS and CDR2 is YFSETQ. In DNA, the CDR3 is TGCGCCAGCAGCTTTGGGGACATAATGGGTCAGCCCCAGCATTTT. Translated, it gives CASSFGDIMGQPQHF. The full variable domain, rest sourced from reference TRBV5-1 and TRBJ1-5, is KAGVTQTPRYLIKTRGQQVTLSCSPISGHRSVSWYQQTPGQGLQFLFEYFSETQRNKGNFPGRFSGRQFSNSRSEMNVSTLELGDSALYLCASSFGDIMGQPQHFGDGTRLSIL.

The chain employs TRBV19 and TRBJ1-2; D is ambiguous. The CDR3 sequence is 13 residues long. CDR1 and CDR2 from the germline V gene are LNHDA and SQIVND (reference sequence). V lost 7 bases and J lost 8, with 17 bases in between. As DNA, the CDR3 is TGTGCCAGTAACCTAGACCCCGAAAAAGGCTACACCTTC. This encodes CASNLDPEKGYTF.

The J gene is TRBJ2-5, the V gene TRBV6-6, with TRBD2 identical over 9 bases. The V gene's germline CDR1 is MNHNY and CDR2 SVGAGI (reference sequence). After removal of 6 bases from V and 5 bases from J, the junction contained 13 bases not matched to a gene. The CDR3 extends over 16 amino acids. The CDR3: CASSVGLAPSKETQYF. Written as DNA, the CDR3 is TGTGCCAGCAGCGTCGGACTAGCGCCATCAAAGGAGACCCAGTACTTC.

The chain couples TRBV5-5 to TRBJ2-3; TRBD2 matches at 11 bases. The length of the CDR3 is 16 residues. V shed 4 bases, J shed 0 bases, and the junction held 4 bases outside the gene matches. Per germline, CDR1 SGHKS and CDR2 YYEKEE (reference sequence). The CDR3 DNA is TGTGCCAGCAGCCAAGGACTAGCGGGTAGCACAGATACGCAGTATTTT. It codes for CASSQGLAGSTDTQYF.

This clone showed up just once. The chain couples TRBV30 to TRBJ2-2, with D perhaps matching TRBD2 (6 bases). The CDR3 has 18 residues. V gave up 2 bases and J gave up 6 bases, with 25 bases separating them. Per the germline V gene, CDR1 is GTSNPN and CDR2 is SVGIG (reference sequence). The chain's CDR3 is CAWSLTTSTVVGAGELFF. CDR3 sequence (DNA): TGTGCCTGGAGTCTAACGACTAGTACAGTAGTCGGTGCCGGGGAGCTGTTTTTT.

This chain connects TRBV10-3 to TRBJ2-2; D call uncertain. CDR1 is ENHRY and CDR2 is SYGVKD in the germline V gene. The V end was cut by 3 bases, the J end by 0 bases, with 11 bases between. The length of the CDR3 is 16 residues. The CDR3 coding sequence is TGTGCCATCAGTGATGTGTCACTTACGAACACCGGGGAGCTGTTTTTT. Translating it yields CAISDVSLTNTGELFF.

This CDR3 reads CSVGVDEREFNNEQFF. For the CDR3, the DNA is TGCAGCGTTGGCGTAGATGAGCGGGAGTTCAACAATGAGCAGTTCTTC. The chain carries TRBV29-1 and TRBJ2-1, with TRBD2 matching 8 bases. Germline V gives CDR1 SQVTM, CDR2 ANQGSEA. Trimming cost V 4 bases and J 5 bases; bases outside gene matches: 13. This CDR3 has 16 residues.

This chain links TRBV5-5 with TRBJ2-2; no clear D. This CDR3 has 16 amino acids. Germline assignment: CDR1 SGHKS and CDR2 YYEKEE (reference sequence). Trimming left V 0 bases short and J 6 bases short, with 15 bases between. CDR3 DNA sequence: TGTGCCAGCAGCTTGGCCCCGGGCGACCGAGCCGGGGAGCTGTTTTTT. Translating it yields CASSLAPGDRAGELFF.

V gene TRBV7-9 combines with J gene TRBJ1-2; 9 bases are a match to TRBD1. CDR1 is SEHNR, CDR2 FQNEAQ, per germline (reference sequence). The CDR3 has 15 amino acids. V shed 5 bases, J shed 2 bases, and the junction held 6 bases outside the gene matches. The CDR3 reads CASSNHRGPNYGYTF. CDR3 nucleotides: TGTGCCAGCAGCAACCACAGGGGGCCGAACTATGGCTACACCTTC.